This T cell receptor beta chain was observed in a study of OX40 agonist ivuxolimab in advanced cancers. Study-level background: Patients were roughly 83% male with ages roughly 20 to 80, mean about 65. Study conclusions and caveats: Clonal expansion was seen in CD4+ and CD8+ blood T cells by week 6 at 0.1 to 3.0 mg/kg. Averaging showed that CD8+ T cells had more expanded clones than CD4+ did.

Between the trimmed V and J ends, which lost 4 bases and 5 bases, there was a span of 12 bases. The CDR3 has 13 residues. Germline CDR1 reads SGHRS; CDR2 reads YFSETQ. On this clone itself: What it binds is not known.

Profiling relied on immunoSEQ multiplex PCR, and the TCRdb table lists in-frame clones only, not all of them. The table has roughly 34,000 clones, roughly 90% seen once; the top ten hold 0.8% to 1%. V is TRBV5-1 and J is TRBJ2-5; a weak D match, TRBD2 (7 bases). Source: CD4+ or CD8+ T cells sorted from blood, taken in a trial of the OX40 agonist ivuxolimab. The clonotype was recovered from an adult with an advanced solid tumor such as melanoma, head and neck, liver or kidney cancer. The CDR3 DNA reads TGCGCCAGCAGCCCGGGGGGCCGGGAGACCCAGTACTTC. Amino acids: CASSPGGRETQYF.